Each of the 6 T cell receptor beta chains below was sequenced from the same sample in a study of CD8+ T cells in alopecia areata. Extracted RNA was reverse transcribed into cDNA, the sequencing template. The method was immunoSEQ multiplex PCR; TCRdb's version includes in-frame clones alone and lacks a portion of them. Here the sample spans around 140,000 clones, 47% being singletons. Sequenced sample: CD4+ T cells sorted from blood. The receptors originated from a human donor with alopecia areata.

The V and J genes are TRBV29-1 and TRBJ2-1, with D hard to call. CDR1 SQVTM and CDR2 ANQGSEA come from the germline V gene. The CDR3 is 14 amino acids. V gave up 2 bases and J gave up 0 bases, with 8 bases separating them. The CDR3 DNA reads as TGCAGCGTTGAAATGGTCAGCTCCTACAATGAGCAGTTCTTC. It encodes CSVEMVSSYNEQFF.

V is TRBV19 and J is TRBJ2-2; D may be TRBD2 (5 bases). Looked up from germline, CDR1 is LNHDA and CDR2 is SQIVND (reference sequence). This CDR3 is built from 15 residues. The V end lost 5 bases, the J end lost 3 bases, and 13 bases lay between the germline ends. The CDR3 region has the DNA TGTGCCAGTAGTCCTCTAGCTGTGCACACCGGGGAGCTGTTTTTT. It specifies CASSPLAVHTGELFF.

About this clone itself: This specimen includes other DNA sequences encoding the same CDR3. The chain combines TRBV7-2 with TRBJ2-5; tentatively, D is TRBD1 (5 bases). The V gene's germline CDR1 is SGHTA and CDR2 FQGNSA. V dropped 1 base and J dropped 3 bases, with 6 bases sitting between them. The CDR3 spans 13 residues. CDR3 nucleotides: TGTGCCAGCAGCTTAGTCAGGGAAGAGACCCAGTACTTC. Translation: CASSLVREETQYF.

The gene calls are TRBV7-9 and TRBJ2-2; D gene uncertain. The CDR3 consists of 14 residues. Germline-derived CDR1 and CDR2 are SEHNR and FQNEAQ (reference sequence). The ends were cut back, 6 bases at V and 4 bases at J, with 12 bases in the middle. The CDR3 sequence: CASRETLITGELFF. The CDR3 DNA follows: TGTGCCAGCAGGGAGACACTTATCACCGGGGAGCTGTTTTTT.

The V gene is TRBV29-1, the J gene TRBJ1-2; the D is unclear. Trimming shortened V by 7 bases and J by 5 bases, and 17 bases separated the two germline ends. The CDR3 covers 13 residues. Germline CDR1 is SQVTM and CDR2 is ANQGSEA. CDR3 DNA: TGCAGCGGGGCCCCCCCGGGCGAGTATGGCTACACCTTC. This sequence encodes CSGAPPGEYGYTF.

The chain joins TRBV6-5 to TRBJ2-3; either TRBD1 or TRBD2 may fit D (5 bases each). The CDR3 is 14 amino acids. Per germline, CDR1 MNHEY and CDR2 SVGAGI. V was clipped by 3 bases and J by 3 bases, with 10 bases between them. The CDR3 coding sequence is TGTGCCAGCAGTTATTCGAGGGGTACAGATACGCAGTATTTT. It encodes CASSYSRGTDTQYF.